The TCR beta chain under discussion was sequenced for a study of blood T cell repertoires in COVID-19. The overall study: Samples representing acute and convalescent COVID-19 were sourced from the United States, Italy and Spain. T cells, B-cell-depleted T cells, or PBMCs provided the cDNA or gDNA that served as material.

Libraries were prepared by immunoSEQ multiplex PCR; TCRdb keeps only in-frame clonotypes and omits some of them. The sample lists roughly 99,000 clones, 70% to 90% occurring once. V was cut by 8 bases and J by 3 bases, with 10 bases left in between. CDR1 is MNHEY and CDR2 is SMNVEV in the germline V gene (reference sequence). The CDR3 length is 12 residues. This receptor was identified in a man aged 50 to 59 with active or convalescent COVID-19. The V call is TRBV27, the J call TRBJ1-1, with D unclear. Sequencing was carried out using peripheral blood. The CDR3 coding sequence is TGTGCCAGCGGCCCGTCCGACACTGAAGCTTTCTTT. Protein product: CASGPSDTEAFF.